Presented here are 6 T cell receptor beta chains from one specimen sequenced in a study of OX40 agonist ivuxolimab in advanced cancers. Assay: immunoSEQ multiplex PCR; the TCRdb copy retains only in-frame clones and omits some. This repertoire shows tens of thousands of clones, around 81% found once; its top ten account for under 45%. Specimen: CD4+ or CD8+ T cells sorted from blood, collected in a trial of the OX40 agonist ivuxolimab. The receptors derive from an adult with an advanced solid tumor such as melanoma, head and neck, liver or kidney cancer.

Only one count was recorded for this clone. The chain couples TRBV11-2 to TRBJ2-1; D is undetermined. The CDR3 contains 16 residues. Trimming left V 7 bases short and J 7 bases short, with 23 bases between. Germline values: CDR1 SGHAT, CDR2 FQNNGV. CDR3 in DNA: TGTGCCAGCACTTTGTACTTGGACCCCACAACAAATGAGCAGTTCTTC. It is translated as CASTLYLDPTTNEQFF.

CDR3 nucleotides: TGCAGCGCCCGGACAGGGGGCTACGAGCAGTACTTC. It translates to CSARTGGYEQYF. The rearrangement uses TRBV29-1 and TRBJ2-7, with 10 bases that match TRBD1. The ends lost 7 bases at V and 3 bases at J; junction bases unmatched: 3. Germline V gene data show CDR1 as SQVTM and CDR2 as ANQGSEA. CDR3 length equals 12 residues.

This sequence joins TRBV6-5 and TRBJ2-5; D unclear. The CDR3 covers 14 residues. Germline V gene lookup returns CDR1 MNHEY and CDR2 SVGAGI. The V end lost 4 bases, the J end lost 3 bases, and 12 bases lay between the germline ends. The CDR3 is CASSFSDQKETQYF. The CDR3 DNA reads as TGTGCCAGCAGTTTTTCAGACCAGAAAGAGACCCAGTACTTC.

This clone was recorded only once. This chain connects TRBV6-6 to TRBJ1-2; 8 bases are a match to TRBD1. CDR3 size: 14 residues. Germline V gene sequence: CDR1 MNHNY, CDR2 SVGAGI (reference sequence). Trimming removed 4 bases from V and 4 bases from J; junction bases left unmatched: 5. The CDR3 region is CASSSLDRGYGYTF. In nucleotides, the CDR3 is TGTGCCAGCAGTTCCCTTGACAGGGGCTATGGCTACACCTTC.

This clone was seen only once. This chain joins TRBV10-3 and TRBJ2-7; TRBD1 agrees at 7 bases. The germline gives CDR1 ENHRY, CDR2 SYGVKD. This CDR3 is 13 amino acids long. The J segment lost 3 bases and the V segment lost 7 bases, leaving 6 bases of the junction unmatched. The CDR3 loop is CAIMAGDSYEQYF. CDR3 coding DNA: TGTGCCATCATGGCAGGGGACAGCTACGAGCAGTACTTC.

The rearrangement joins TRBV6-1 to TRBJ2-1, with D unclear. Germline V gene sequence: CDR1 MNHNS, CDR2 SASEGT. The length of the CDR3 is 15 residues. V was trimmed by 6 bases and J by 7 bases, leaving 19 bases between them. The chain's CDR3 is CASRAPAAPGNEQFF. The DNA for the CDR3 is TGTGCCAGCAGGGCCCCCGCGGCTCCCGGGAATGAGCAGTTCTTC.